These 17 T cell receptor beta chains were all obtained from the same sample, sequenced in a study of cytomegalovirus exposure and HLA in healthy donors. Researchers ran the PCR with 60 Vbeta and 13 Jbeta primers. The assay was immunoSEQ multiplex PCR, and TCRdb's table has in-frame clones only and misses some. The data hold 100,000 to 150,000 clones, with 75% to 90% observed a single time. Sequenced material: PBMCs. These receptors all stem from a man in his forties or fifties in good health and CMV-seronegative.

The chain combines TRBV6-5 with TRBJ2-7; 9 nucleotides agree with TRBD1. The CDR3 is made up of 15 amino acids. V lost 6 bases and J lost 6; bases outside the gene matches: 12. Germline-derived CDR1 and CDR2 are MNHEY and SVGAGI. The CDR3 sequence is CASRPSGTGSPEQYF. DNA of the CDR3: TGTGCCAGCAGGCCCTCCGGGACAGGGAGTCCCGAGCAGTACTTC.

The gene calls are TRBV7-3 and TRBJ2-2; perhaps TRBD2 as D (5 bases). In germline, CDR1 is SGHTA, CDR2 FQGTGA. Trimming removed 2 bases at V and 1 base at J, with 5 bases between. This CDR3 contains 14 residues. The CDR3 DNA is TGTGCCAGCAGCTTAGGGAGGAACACCGGGGAGCTGTTTTTT. It codes for CASSLGRNTGELFF.

The rearrangement uses TRBV13 and TRBJ1-1; D is undetermined. This CDR3 spans 16 amino acids. Germline loops: CDR1 PRHDT, CDR2 FYEKMQ (reference sequence). V dropped 3 bases and J dropped 1 base, with 15 bases sitting between them. CDR3 nucleotide sequence: TGTGCCAGCAGCTTCGGAAAACGGGGTGCGAACACTGAAGCTTTCTTT. Translated: CASSFGKRGANTEAFF.

The rearrangement uses TRBV5-6 and TRBJ2-7; TRBD1 agrees at 9 bases. V lost 2 bases to trimming and J lost 0 bases; unmatched junction nucleotides: 9. The CDR3 runs to 17 residues. Germline loops: CDR1 SGHDT, CDR2 YYEEEE. CDR3 residues: CASSFRGTGMNSYEQYF. CDR3 DNA sequence: TGTGCCAGCAGCTTCCGGGGGACAGGGATGAACTCCTACGAGCAGTACTTC.

This chain connects TRBV5-4 to TRBJ2-2, with 9 bases lining up with TRBD2. Germline V gene lookup returns CDR1 SGHNT and CDR2 YYREEE (reference sequence). With V trimmed by 7 bases and J by 1 base, 2 bases remained unmatched. The CDR3 has 14 residues. Here the CDR3 reads CASQAGGNTGELFF. CDR3 bases: TGTGCCAGCCAAGCGGGAGGGAACACCGGGGAGCTGTTTTTT.

CDR3 in DNA: TGTGCCAGCAGTCTAGCCGCGGGACAGACGAGCGAGCAGTACTTC. It is translated as CASSLAAGQTSEQYF. The chain couples TRBV28 to TRBJ2-7; a weak D match, TRBD1 (7 bases). V lost 5 bases, J lost 6 bases, and 20 bases lay in between. Germline V lookup: CDR1 MDHEN, CDR2 SYDVKM. The CDR3 is made up of 15 amino acids.

This clone has a handful of counts. V gene TRBV9 combines with J gene TRBJ2-7, with D tentatively TRBD2 (5 bases). The CDR3 runs 14 residues. Trimming removed 0 bases at V and 6 bases at J, with 13 bases between. The germline V gene has CDR1 SGDLS and CDR2 YYNGEE. The CDR3 is CASSVARLGSEQYF. DNA for the CDR3: TGTGCCAGCAGCGTAGCGCGGCTTGGGAGCGAGCAGTACTTC.

The J gene is TRBJ2-7, the V gene TRBV25-1; D ambiguous. The ends were cut back, 3 bases at V and 2 bases at J, with 11 bases in the middle. The CDR3 totals 14 residues. The germline gives CDR1 MGHDK, CDR2 SYGVNS. As DNA, the CDR3 is TGTGCCAGCAGTGATACTGTACCACCCTACGAGCAGTACTTC. Translation: CASSDTVPPYEQYF.

This clone was counted only a few times. The chain recombines TRBV7-9 with TRBJ2-3; tentative D call: TRBD2 (5 bases). V lost 10 bases to trimming and J lost 5 bases, with 22 bases between them. CDR3 size: 15 residues. Germline CDR1 and CDR2: SEHNR and FQNEAQ (reference sequence). The CDR3 DNA reads as TGTGCCACCGGGGTCGGGCCGCCGAAGGGAGATACGCAGTATTTT. Its protein product is CATGVGPPKGDTQYF.

V is TRBV6-5 and J is TRBJ1-2; the D gene is possibly TRBD1 (6 bases). Germline values: CDR1 MNHEY, CDR2 SVGAGI. This CDR3 contains 14 residues. The ends were cut back, 5 bases at V and 3 bases at J, with 13 bases in the middle. CDR3 protein: CASSTSGAHYGYTF. The CDR3 DNA is TGTGCCAGCAGTACCTCAGGGGCGCACTATGGCTACACCTTC.

The chain joins TRBV29-1 to TRBJ2-1; tentatively, D is TRBD1 (5 bases). This CDR3 contains 14 residues. Trimming removed 2 bases at V and 0 bases at J, with 8 bases between. The germline V gene encodes CDR1 SQVTM and CDR2 ANQGSEA. The CDR3 nucleotides read TGCAGCGTTGAACCCCAGGGCTCCTACAATGAGCAGTTCTTC. It encodes CSVEPQGSYNEQFF.

This clone was detected only a few times. The chain is built from TRBV18 and TRBJ1-1; a weak D match, TRBD1 (6 bases). V was pared by 0 bases and J by 0 bases, with 11 bases between. The CDR3 sequence is 16 residues long. Germline V gene sequence: CDR1 KGHSH, CDR2 LQKENI. DNA of the CDR3: TGTGCCAGCTCACCACCGACAGGTGGCGTGAACACTGAAGCTTTCTTT. Protein: CASSPPTGGVNTEAFF.

V is TRBV6-1 and J is TRBJ2-1; 7 nucleotides agree with TRBD2. The CDR3 contains 14 residues. With 6 bases clipped from V and 8 bases from J, the junction kept 10 bases outside the gene matches. Germline CDR1 reads MNHNS; CDR2 reads SASEGT. CDR3: CASRVGLGTHEQFF. The CDR3 DNA reads TGTGCCAGCAGGGTTGGACTAGGTACTCATGAGCAGTTCTTC.

This clone was recorded only once. The chain uses TRBV29-1 and TRBJ2-5; D unresolved. V lost 4 bases and J 3 bases, leaving 9 bases between the germline ends. Germline V gene data show CDR1 as SQVTM and CDR2 as ANQGSEA. The CDR3 length is 12 residues. The CDR3 loop reads CSVVGSEETQYF. CDR3 bases: TGCAGCGTTGTCGGCAGCGAAGAGACCCAGTACTTC.

The CDR3 DNA reads as TGTGCCAGCACCGACCCGGGGACAGGGGGCCTCGAGCAGTACTTC. Translated, it gives CASTDPGTGGLEQYF. The chain couples TRBV21-1 to TRBJ2-7; the table's D call TRBD1 went unverified against the DNA. TRBV21-1 is tagged as a pseudogene. The CDR3 consists of 15 residues.

The rearrangement joins TRBV4-3 to TRBJ2-7; 8 bases agree with TRBD1. The junction had 20 bases not matched to a gene; V was cut back by 0 bases and J by 1 base. The CDR3 contains 21 residues. Germline assignment: CDR1 LGHNA and CDR2 YSLEER. The CDR3 coding sequence is TGCGCCAGCAGCCAAGAAGCTCCGGACAGGGTCAACCCTGGGAGGTCCTACGAGCAGTACTTC. It specifies CASSQEAPDRVNPGRSYEQYF.

The V call is TRBV18, the J call TRBJ2-4; 7 bases match TRBD2. Trimming took 3 bases from V and 8 from J; bases not matched to a gene: 7. Per germline, CDR1 KGHSH and CDR2 LQKENI. The length of the CDR3 is 14 residues. The CDR3 sequence: CASSPQTSLDIQYF. The CDR3 DNA is TGTGCCAGCTCACCGCAGACTAGCCTGGACATTCAGTACTTC.